Listed below are T cell receptor beta chains from one sample, sequenced in a study of blood T cell repertoires in COVID-19. Sequencing was performed with immunoSEQ multiplex PCR; in TCRdb, only in-frame clones are kept and a portion is missing. This table holds 380,000 or so clones, approximately 89% found once. Sample: PBMCs or T cells enriched from blood (not recorded which). The source is a man aged 25 to 40 who had recovered from COVID-19. Each CDR3 is given with its conserved first and last residue. Each record gives: CDR3 protein, CDR3 DNA, V gene, clone size, D gene, J gene, CDR3 length. D genes are given only for firm matches. Clone size is stated in some rows and not others, as once, few, many or a class when expanded.

cdr3_aa: CASGFYDRGNSPLHF; cdr3_nt: TGTGCTAGTGGTTTTTATGACAGGGGGAATTCACCCCTCCACTTT; v_call: TRBV12-5; clone_size: NA; d_call: TRBD1; j_call: TRBJ1-6; cdr3_length: 15
cdr3_aa: CATSSMAGGLTGELFF; cdr3_nt: TGTGCCACCAGCAGTATGGCGGGGGGACTCACCGGGGAGCTGTTTTTT; v_call: TRBV15; clone_size: NA; d_call: TRBD2; j_call: TRBJ2-2; cdr3_length: 16
cdr3_aa: CASSRDSDTEAFF; cdr3_nt: TGTGCCAGTAGTCGCGACAGCGACACTGAAGCTTTCTTT; v_call: TRBV19; clone_size: NA; d_call: NA; j_call: TRBJ1-1; cdr3_length: 13
cdr3_aa: CASSKVPGNTISGYTF; cdr3_nt: TGTGCCAGCAGCAAAGTCCCAGGGAATACTATTAGTGGCTACACCTTC; v_call: TRBV21-1; clone_size: NA; d_call: NA; j_call: TRBJ1-2; cdr3_length: 16
cdr3_aa: CASSAGTGYTEAFF; cdr3_nt: TGTGCCAGCAGTGCCGGGACAGGGTACACTGAAGCTTTCTTT; v_call: TRBV2; clone_size: once; d_call: TRBD1; j_call: TRBJ1-1; cdr3_length: 14
cdr3_aa: CAISLQGVVDEQFF; cdr3_nt: TGTGCCATCAGCCTCCAGGGGGTAGTCGATGAGCAGTTCTTC; v_call: TRBV10-3; clone_size: few; d_call: TRBD1; j_call: TRBJ2-1; cdr3_length: 14
cdr3_aa: CASSSMGAAYEKLFF; cdr3_nt: TGTGCCAGCAGTTCAATGGGCGCAGCTTATGAAAAACTGTTTTTT; v_call: TRBV11-2; clone_size: few; d_call: NA; j_call: TRBJ1-4; cdr3_length: 15
cdr3_aa: CASSFTGETEAFF; cdr3_nt: TGCGCCAGCAGCTTTACAGGGGAGACTGAAGCTTTCTTT; v_call: TRBV5-1; clone_size: few; d_call: TRBD1; j_call: TRBJ1-1; cdr3_length: 13
cdr3_aa: CASSQTPPGAIWEKLFF; cdr3_nt: TGCGCCAGCAGCCAAACCCCTCCAGGGGCGATATGGGAAAAACTGTTTTTT; v_call: TRBV4-1; clone_size: NA; d_call: NA; j_call: TRBJ1-4; cdr3_length: 17
cdr3_aa: CAWSLAGETQYF; cdr3_nt: TGTGCCTGGAGTTTAGCGGGGGAGACCCAGTACTTC; v_call: TRBV30; clone_size: NA; d_call: TRBD2; j_call: TRBJ2-5; cdr3_length: 12
cdr3_aa: CASSESRGISEKLFF; cdr3_nt: TGCGCCAGCAGTGAGTCGAGGGGGATAAGTGAAAAACTGTTTTTT; v_call: TRBV10-1; clone_size: NA; d_call: NA; j_call: TRBJ1-4; cdr3_length: 15
cdr3_aa: CASSQLGLTRIF; cdr3_nt: TGTGCCAGCAGCCAATTAGGACTTACGCGGATTTTT; v_call: TRBV16; clone_size: NA; d_call: NA; j_call: TRBJ1-4; cdr3_length: 12
cdr3_aa: CASSSLGQGENIQYF; cdr3_nt: TGTGCCAGCAGCAGCTTGGGACAGGGGGAGAACATTCAGTACTTC; v_call: TRBV5-6; clone_size: NA; d_call: TRBD1; j_call: TRBJ2-4; cdr3_length: 15
cdr3_aa: CASSQPRAGHYGYTF; cdr3_nt: TGTGCCAGCAGTCAACCCCGAGCAGGGCACTATGGCTACACCTTC; v_call: TRBV6-5; clone_size: NA; d_call: NA; j_call: TRBJ1-2; cdr3_length: 15
cdr3_aa: CASSYGGNMNTEAFF; cdr3_nt: TGTGCCAGCAGTTACGGGGGGAACATGAACACTGAAGCTTTCTTT; v_call: TRBV9; clone_size: NA; d_call: NA; j_call: TRBJ1-1; cdr3_length: 15
cdr3_aa: CASSQGIQETQYF; cdr3_nt: TGCGCCAGCTCCCAGGGGATTCAAGAGACCCAGTACTTC; v_call: TRBV10-1; clone_size: NA; d_call: NA; j_call: TRBJ2-5; cdr3_length: 13
cdr3_aa: CASSYISSRGSSYNEQFF; cdr3_nt: TGTGCCAGCAGTTATATATCATCGCGGGGAAGCTCCTACAATGAGCAGTTCTTC; v_call: TRBV6-2/TRBV6-3; clone_size: NA; d_call: NA; j_call: TRBJ2-1; cdr3_length: 18
cdr3_aa: CASSLGRQNIQYF; cdr3_nt: TGCGCCAGCAGTCTTGGGCGCCAAAACATTCAGTACTTC; v_call: TRBV5-1; clone_size: NA; d_call: NA; j_call: TRBJ2-4; cdr3_length: 13
cdr3_aa: CASSPDRGSYGYTF; cdr3_nt: TGCGCCAGCAGCCCAGACAGGGGATCCTATGGCTACACCTTC; v_call: TRBV5-1; clone_size: NA; d_call: TRBD1; j_call: TRBJ1-2; cdr3_length: 14
cdr3_aa: CASSQLAGDGDTQYF; cdr3_nt: TGCGCCAGCAGCCAGTTAGCGGGGGATGGAGATACGCAGTATTTT; v_call: TRBV4-1; clone_size: once; d_call: TRBD2; j_call: TRBJ2-3; cdr3_length: 15
cdr3_aa: CASKGATNEKLFF; cdr3_nt: TGTGCCAGCAAAGGGGCAACTAATGAAAAACTGTTTTTT; v_call: TRBV6-5; clone_size: NA; d_call: NA; j_call: TRBJ1-4; cdr3_length: 13
cdr3_aa: CASSQDEGAPYNEQFF; cdr3_nt: TGCGCCAGCAGCCAAGACGAGGGGGCACCTTACAATGAGCAGTTCTTC; v_call: TRBV4-1; clone_size: NA; d_call: TRBD1; j_call: TRBJ2-1; cdr3_length: 16
cdr3_aa: CAWSVRLSSYNSPLHF; cdr3_nt: TGTGCCTGGAGTGTCAGGTTAAGCTCCTATAATTCACCCCTCCACTTT; v_call: TRBV30; clone_size: NA; d_call: NA; j_call: TRBJ1-6; cdr3_length: 16
cdr3_aa: CASSLGQGSSYEQYF; cdr3_nt: TGTGCCAGCAGCTTAGGGCAGGGCAGCTCCTACGAGCAGTACTTC; v_call: TRBV7-6; clone_size: once; d_call: NA; j_call: TRBJ2-7; cdr3_length: 15
cdr3_aa: CASRDFSNTEAFF; cdr3_nt: TGTGCCAGCAGAGACTTCTCGAACACTGAAGCTTTCTTT; v_call: TRBV5-4; clone_size: NA; d_call: NA; j_call: TRBJ1-1; cdr3_length: 13
cdr3_aa: CAGQGNTEAFF; cdr3_nt: TGTGCCGGACAGGGAAACACTGAAGCTTTCTTT; v_call: TRBV30; clone_size: NA; d_call: TRBD1; j_call: TRBJ1-1; cdr3_length: 11
cdr3_aa: CASSPPVGQAYEQYF; cdr3_nt: TGTGCCAGCTCACCACCGGTGGGTCAGGCCTACGAGCAGTACTTC; v_call: TRBV18; clone_size: NA; d_call: NA; j_call: TRBJ2-7; cdr3_length: 15
cdr3_aa: CASGTGSAIYGYTF; cdr3_nt: TGCGCCAGCGGCACAGGGTCGGCTATCTATGGCTACACCTTC; v_call: TRBV5-1; clone_size: NA; d_call: NA; j_call: TRBJ1-2; cdr3_length: 14
cdr3_aa: CSVEGRDHYNEQFF; cdr3_nt: TGCAGCGTTGAAGGGAGGGACCATTACAATGAGCAGTTCTTC; v_call: TRBV29-1; clone_size: NA; d_call: NA; j_call: TRBJ2-1; cdr3_length: 14